This TCR beta chain was observed in a study of a mutant IDH1 vaccine in newly diagnosed glioma. Using immunoSEQ multiplex PCR, the repertoire was profiled, and TCRdb retains in-frame clones only, with some absent. The table shows 95,000 to 100,000 clones, with over 85% occurring only once. Time point of the sample: baseline, week 1 (first vaccination visit). Treatment described: pre-vaccination baseline after standard-of-care therapy. Newly diagnosed WHO grade 3 or 4 IDH1-mutant, ATRX-lost astrocytomas were identified in the donors. The receptor was derived from a woman aged 45-60 years with glioma. Sample: PBMCs, taken from a glioma patient treated with radiotherapy, temozolomide or both.

CDR3 sequence: CASTRDRGPHSGNTIYF. CDR3 in DNA: TGTGCCAGCACCCGGGACAGGGGGCCCCACTCTGGAAACACCATATATTTT. The J gene is TRBJ1-3, the V gene TRBV7-9; 12 bases align to TRBD1. Germline lookup yields CDR1 SEHNR and CDR2 FQNEAQ (reference sequence). J was trimmed by 0 bases and V by 7 bases; bases with no gene match: 7. CDR3 length: 17 amino acids.